Following are 4 T cell receptor beta chains from one sample sequenced in a study of blood T cell repertoires in COVID-19. The protocol was immunoSEQ multiplex PCR, while the TCRdb copy is restricted to in-frame clones and leaves out a portion. The data show around 150,000 clones, 70% to 80% seen once. Sequenced material: peripheral blood. These receptor sequences come from a man aged 55 to 70 with acute or convalescent COVID-19.

The chain couples TRBV19 to TRBJ1-5, with D uncertain. This CDR3 is 13 amino acids long. CDR1 and CDR2 (germline): LNHDA, SQIVND (reference sequence). Trimming left V 2 bases short and J 4 bases short, with 6 bases between. The CDR3 coding sequence is TGTGCCAGTAGTATACGTATAAATCAGCCCCAGCATTTT. Translating it yields CASSIRINQPQHF.

The chain joins TRBV18 to TRBJ2-3; D possibly corresponds to TRBD1 (6 bases). This CDR3 has 14 residues. Germline CDR1 and CDR2: KGHSH and LQKENI. Deletions cut 6 bases from V and 4 bases from J, with 14 bases between. This CDR3 reads CASSPGGGADTQYF. CDR3 in DNA: TGTGCCAGCTCGCCCGGTGGGGGCGCAGATACGCAGTATTTT.

The chain recombines TRBV5-6 with TRBJ2-3; weak D call: TRBD1 (6 bases). The germline V gene encodes CDR1 SGHDT and CDR2 YYEEEE. The CDR3 covers 16 residues. V lost 0 bases and J lost 5, with 16 bases in between. CDR3 nucleotides: TGTGCCAGCAGCTTGGAGGGGGTTTGGTCGGAAGATACGCAGTATTTT. It encodes CASSLEGVWSEDTQYF.

The chain carries TRBV6-6 and TRBJ1-3; 7 positions agree with TRBD1. Germline V gene lookup returns CDR1 MNHNY and CDR2 SVGAGI (reference sequence). The CDR3 has 14 residues. J gave up 4 bases and V 0 bases, and 0 bases lay outside the gene matches. The CDR3 region is CASSYSGQGNTIYF. The CDR3 DNA reads TGTGCCAGCAGTTACTCGGGACAGGGAAACACCATATATTTT.